The 24 T cell receptor beta chains below come from one sample, sequenced in a study of response to subunit inactivated influenza vaccine (dated by TCRdb to the late 2010s). The library was produced with RT-PCR. The run used an Illumina HiSeq 2500. The public reads were reprocessed in TCRdb via fastp at Q25 and MiXCR, keeping in-frame beta chains. Entries are consolidated by CDR3 protein sequence, retaining the most common genes and DNA. The sample table lists 450,000 to 600,000 distinct CDR3 sequences, 6.5% to 8% of them with a count of one. Of the sample, roughly 13% falls within the top ten clones. The material sequenced was PBMCs from blood, taken approximately 25 months after vaccination. The source of these receptors is a man between 50 and 70 years old who received an inactivated influenza vaccine. Donor details come from another sample of the same person, matched by shared clones.

This clonotype was seen only a few times. The chain recombines TRBV20-1 with TRBJ2-3, with a weak D call TRBD2 (5 bases). Germline V lookup: CDR1 DFQATT, CDR2 SNEGSKA (reference sequence). The CDR3 is made up of 15 amino acids. The germline V and J ends were trimmed by 1 base and 0 bases, with 11 bases remaining between them. DNA for the CDR3: TGCAGTGCTAGAGTCTGGCGGAGGAGCACAGATACGCAGTATTTT. It translates to CSARVWRRSTDTQYF.

The V call is TRBV4-3, the J call TRBJ2-1; tentative D call: TRBD2 (6 bases). The V and J ends lost 0 bases and 6 bases respectively, with 12 bases between them. The germline gives CDR1 LGHNA, CDR2 YSLEER. The CDR3 contains 15 residues. CDR3 amino acids: CASSQDQIAVNEQFF. CDR3 nucleotides: TGCGCCAGCAGCCAAGATCAAATAGCGGTCAATGAGCAGTTCTTC.

This clonotype turned up a few times. The rearrangement links TRBV9 to TRBJ2-5, with TRBD2 matching over 8 bases. CDR3 length equals 16 residues. The junction had 16 bases not matched to a gene; V was cut back by 3 bases and J by 9 bases. The germline V gene encodes CDR1 SGDLS and CDR2 YYNGEE. For the CDR3, the DNA is TGTGCCAGCAGCGACCAAACTAGCGGAGCCCTGGGGGCCCAGTACTTC. As protein: CASSDQTSGALGAQYF.

The rearrangement uses TRBV5-8 and TRBJ1-2; the D is unclear. V was shortened by 1 base and J by 4 bases, with 14 bases between the two germline ends. Per the germline V gene, CDR1 is SGHTS and CDR2 is YDEGEE. This CDR3 has 15 amino acids. CDR3 region: CASSLFQTLGYGYTF. The CDR3 nucleotides are TGTGCCAGCAGCTTGTTCCAGACACTAGGCTATGGCTACACCTTC.

This clonotype turned up a few times. CDR3 sequence (DNA): TGTGCCAGCAGCTTCCGGACCCCGAACACTGAAGCTTTCTTT. It encodes CASSFRTPNTEAFF. The chain is built from TRBV7-9 and TRBJ1-1; D gene ambiguous. Trimming stripped 3 bases from V and 1 base from J, with 9 bases between. The CDR3 has 14 residues. From germline, CDR1 is SEHNR and CDR2 FQNEAQ (reference sequence).

This clonotype was observed a handful of times. The V gene is TRBV15, the J gene TRBJ2-1; 9 nucleotides agree with TRBD1. J was trimmed by 8 bases and V by 5 bases; bases with no gene match: 7. Germline V gene sequence: CDR1 LNHNV, CDR2 YYDKDF (reference sequence). The CDR3 extends over 14 amino acids. This CDR3 reads CATSLRGQGDEQFF. The DNA for the CDR3 is TGTGCCACCAGCTTACGGGGACAGGGAGATGAGCAGTTCTTC. The variable domain in full, completed from reference TRBV15 and TRBJ2-1, reads DAMVIQNPRYQVTQFGKPVTLSCSQTLNHNVMYWYQQKSSQAPKLLFHYYDKDFNNEADTPDNFQSRRPNTSFCFLDIRSPGLGDTAMYLCATSLRGQGDEQFFGPGTRLTVL.

V and J are TRBV7-6 and TRBJ2-1; 10 positions match TRBD1. The germline CDR1 and CDR2 sequences are SGHVS and FNYEAQ. Trimming took 5 bases from V and 9 from J; bases not matched to a gene: 7. This CDR3 has 14 amino acids. CDR3 DNA: TGTGCCAGCAGCCCCGGGACAGGGGTCAGTGAGCAGTTCTTC. The encoded protein is CASSPGTGVSEQFF.

The chain uses TRBV20-1 and TRBJ1-5; TRBD1 matches 7 bases. After removal of 6 bases from V and 0 bases from J, the junction contained 5 bases not matched to a gene. Germline V lookup: CDR1 DFQATT, CDR2 SNEGSKA (reference sequence). CDR3 length: 14 residues. The CDR3 DNA follows: TGCAGTGCGCAGACAGGGCATAGCAATCAGCCCCAGCATTTT. Its protein is CSAQTGHSNQPQHF.

J is TRBJ2-7 and V is TRBV27, with D possibly TRBD1 on 5 matching bases. This CDR3 spans 13 amino acids. V lost 5 bases, J lost 2 bases, and 10 bases lay in between. The V gene's germline CDR1 is MNHEY and CDR2 SMNVEV (reference sequence). CDR3 DNA: TGTGCCAGCAGTGACCGCAGGGCCTACGAGCAGTACTTC. This gives the protein CASSDRRAYEQYF.

This clonotype was observed many times. The gene calls are TRBV5-5 and TRBJ1-2; 9 bases agree with TRBD1. The CDR3 spans 14 residues. Trimming removed 4 bases from V and 7 bases from J; junction bases left unmatched: 8. The germline CDR1 and CDR2 sequences are SGHKS and YYEKEE (reference sequence). This CDR3 reads CASSPDGTGRGYTF. In DNA form, the CDR3 reads TGTGCCAGCAGCCCGGACGGGACAGGGCGTGGCTACACCTTC.

V and J are TRBV7-2 and TRBJ1-1; D remains ambiguous. Germline loops: CDR1 SGHTA, CDR2 FQGNSA. There are 12 residues in the CDR3. Trimming removed 5 bases from V and 3 bases from J, with 7 bases in between. CDR3: CASSVKYTEAFF. CDR3 nucleotides: TGTGCCAGCAGCGTTAAATACACTGAAGCTTTCTTT.

This sequence joins TRBV5-6 and TRBJ2-7; 9 bases match TRBD2. Germline V gene data show CDR1 as SGHDT and CDR2 as YYEEEE. Germline trimming cut 4 bases from V and 7 bases from J; bases unmatched to any gene: 12. The CDR3 is made up of 15 amino acids. The CDR3 region is CASSRPLTSGTEQYF. CDR3 DNA: TGTGCCAGCAGCCGCCCTTTGACTAGCGGAACGGAGCAGTACTTC.

The chain carries TRBV5-1 and TRBJ1-3; no clear D. The V end was cut by 0 bases, the J end by 0 bases, with 7 bases between. The CDR3 is 15 amino acids. CDR1 is SGHRS, CDR2 YFSETQ, per germline. This chain's CDR3 is CASSLGQDSGNTIYF. CDR3 in DNA: TGCGCCAGCAGCTTGGGGCAGGACTCTGGAAACACCATATATTTT.

In its sample, this clonotype was seen a few times. CDR3: CASSQDGGTGLEVQYF. For the CDR3, the DNA is TGCGCCAGCAGCCAAGATGGGGGGACAGGGTTGGAAGTGCAGTACTTC. The V and J genes are TRBV4-3 and TRBJ2-7; 9 bases are a match to TRBD1. V trimming: 0 bases; J trimming: 9 bases; junction bases outside the gene matches: 12. This CDR3 comprises 16 residues. Germline V CDR1 and CDR2: LGHNA, YSLEER.

The chain carries TRBV6-2 or TRBV6-3 and TRBJ1-5; 9 nucleotides line up with TRBD1. Trimming took 1 base from V and 2 from J; bases not matched to a gene: 3. Germline V lookup: CDR1 MNHEY, CDR2 SVGEGT. The CDR3 has 16 amino acids. The CDR3 DNA reads as TGTGCCAGCAGTTACTACAGGGGGCAAGGCAATCAGCCCCAGCATTTT. This codes for CASSYYRGQGNQPQHF.

The V and J genes are TRBV5-1 and TRBJ2-1; the D gene is possibly TRBD2 (5 bases). The CDR3 runs 16 residues. V lost 4 bases, J lost 7 bases, and 21 bases lay in between. Germline CDR1 is SGHRS and CDR2 is YFSETQ. The CDR3: CASSLRLPTDGNEQFF. The CDR3 coding sequence is TGCGCCAGCAGCCTACGACTACCCACGGACGGGAATGAGCAGTTCTTC.

This sequence joins TRBV15 and TRBJ1-5; D call uncertain. Per germline, CDR1 LNHNV and CDR2 YYDKDF (reference sequence). Trimming shortened V by 0 bases and J by 1 base, and 10 bases separated the two germline ends. The CDR3 is 16 residues long. CDR3 region: CATSRDHSRSNQPQHF. The CDR3 DNA reads as TGTGCCACCAGCAGAGATCACAGCCGAAGCAATCAGCCCCAGCATTTT.

This clonotype was seen many times. The chain couples TRBV5-1 to TRBJ1-1; 7 bases map to TRBD1. The CDR3 totals 14 residues. V was clipped by 4 bases and J by 7 bases; unmatched bases: 10. Germline CDR1 is SGHRS and CDR2 is YFSETQ. The CDR3 sequence: CASSPQTGNDEAFF. Written as DNA, the CDR3 is TGCGCCAGCAGCCCGCAGACAGGGAATGATGAAGCTTTCTTT.

This clonotype appeared many times. Here the CDR3 DNA reads TGTGCCAGCCAGTCGAGAACCCGCACAGATACGCAGTATTTT. Translation gives CASQSRTRTDTQYF. This chain uses TRBV2 with TRBJ2-3; no definite D call. Germline CDR1 and CDR2: SNHLY and FYNNEI. V lost 8 bases and J lost 1, with 13 bases in between. The CDR3 is 14 amino acids.

This clonotype showed up many times. The chain is built from TRBV5-6 and TRBJ2-4; D not resolved. The CDR3 is 14 amino acids. Germline V gene sequence: CDR1 SGHDT, CDR2 YYEEEE. V was pared by 4 bases and J by 8 bases, with 16 bases between. The CDR3 here is CASSLLIKRHIQYF. The DNA for the CDR3 is TGTGCCAGCAGCCTACTGATTAAACGGCACATTCAGTACTTC.

This chain connects TRBV29-1 to TRBJ2-1, with D perhaps matching TRBD1 (6 bases). This CDR3 spans 13 amino acids. V dropped 7 bases and J dropped 6 bases, with 16 bases sitting between them. Per the germline V gene, CDR1 is SQVTM and CDR2 is ANQGSEA. CDR3 in amino acids: CSARGQLFNEQFF. For the CDR3, the DNA is TGCAGCGCGAGAGGACAGCTTTTCAATGAGCAGTTCTTC.

This clonotype has more than one count but fewer than ten. The rearrangement joins TRBV20-1 to TRBJ1-5, with no clear D. The CDR3 runs 13 residues. V was cut by 6 bases and J by 0 bases, with 9 bases left in between. Germline CDR1 DFQATT, CDR2 SNEGSKA (reference sequence). CDR3 sequence: CSATPGSNQPQHF. The DNA for the CDR3 is TGCAGTGCCACTCCCGGTAGCAATCAGCCCCAGCATTTT.

The chain uses TRBV18 and TRBJ2-1; TRBD2 matches 11 bases. From germline, CDR1 is KGHSH and CDR2 LQKENI. Losses at the gene ends were 5 bases for V and 7 bases for J; bases not matched to a gene: 7. This CDR3 contains 15 residues. The DNA of the CDR3 is TGTGCCAGCTCAGGGACTAGCGGCATGGGGAATGAGCAGTTCTTC. This codes for CASSGTSGMGNEQFF.

Many counts were recorded for this clonotype. The CDR3 here is CSATSGRDTQYF. CDR3 DNA sequence: TGCAGTGCTACTAGCGGGAGGGATACGCAGTATTTT. The chain joins TRBV20-1 to TRBJ2-3, with 11 bases that match TRBD2. Germline-derived CDR1 and CDR2 are DFQATT and SNEGSKA (reference sequence). V trimming: 4 bases; J trimming: 6 bases; junction bases outside the gene matches: 0. This CDR3 contains 12 residues.